These 32 T cell receptor beta chains share one sample of origin, sequenced in a study of beta chain features in type 1 diabetes. Study results and limitations: TCRB CDR3s from Type 1 diabetes patients were moderately but significantly shorter in all four CD4+ subsets.

What these receptors recognize is not known. All of the isolated RNA was reverse transcribed, so expressed TCRB transcripts were sequenced. Method: immunoSEQ multiplex PCR; TCRdb's copy keeps in-frame clones and lacks some. Among fewer than 110,000 clones, 28% were seen once, and the ten largest hold 0.5% to 0.6%. The sample comprised central memory CD4+ T cells from blood. The receptors derive from a woman aged 18 to 35 with type 1 diabetes.

The chain links TRBV5-1 to TRBJ2-2; TRBD1 aligns across 7 bases. With 2 bases clipped from V and 0 bases from J, the junction kept 4 bases outside the gene matches. This CDR3 contains 16 residues. Germline V gene sequence: CDR1 SGHRS, CDR2 YFSETQ. This chain's CDR3 is CASSLTGTANTGELFF. In DNA, the CDR3 is TGCGCCAGCAGCTTAACCGGGACAGCGAACACCGGGGAGCTGTTTTTT.

CDR3 nucleotide sequence: TGTGCCAGTAGTCCAACCAGGAGGGGGACTACGGAGACCCAGTACTTC. It is translated as CASSPTRRGTTETQYF. The chain has TRBV19 and TRBJ2-5; a possible D gene is TRBD2 (7 bases). The CDR3 contains 16 residues. Germline V gene lookup returns CDR1 LNHDA and CDR2 SQIVND (reference sequence). V was clipped by 5 bases and J by 5 bases, with 21 bases between them.

This chain connects TRBV7-2 to TRBJ2-5; 9 nucleotides line up with TRBD2. The germline V gene encodes CDR1 SGHTA and CDR2 FQGNSA. CDR3 length: 14 amino acids. Losses at the gene ends were 4 bases for V and 7 bases for J; bases not matched to a gene: 7. The CDR3 DNA reads TGTGCCAGCAGCTCCTCTAGCGGGGAGGGGACCCAGTACTTC. Its protein product is CASSSSSGEGTQYF. The variable domain in full, with the rest retrieved from reference TRBV7-2 and TRBJ2-5, is GAGVSQSPSNKVTEKGKDVELRCDPISGHTALYWYRQSLGQGLEFLIYFQGNSAPDKSGLPSDRFSAERTGGSVSTLTIQRTQQEDSAVYLCASSSSSGEGTQYFGPGTRLLVL.

The chain's CDR3 is CASSRSSGSKDEQFF. The DNA of the CDR3 is TGCGCCAGCAGCCGAAGTAGCGGGAGCAAGGATGAGCAGTTCTTC. This chain uses TRBV5-1 with TRBJ2-1; 9 bases fit TRBD2. V lost 4 bases, J lost 8 bases, and 10 bases stayed unmatched. The germline V gene has CDR1 SGHRS and CDR2 YFSETQ. This CDR3 is built from 15 residues. The full variable domain, its missing parts supplied by reference TRBV5-1 and TRBJ2-1, is KAGVTQTPRYLIKTRGQQVTLSCSPISGHRSVSWYQQTPGQGLQFLFEYFSETQRNKGNFPGRFSGRQFSNSRSEMNVSTLELGDSALYLCASSRSSGSKDEQFFGPGTRLTVL.

The V and J genes are TRBV5-1 and TRBJ1-1; TRBD1 matches at 11 bases. V lost 2 bases to trimming and J lost 1 base; unmatched junction nucleotides: 4. The CDR3 is 16 residues long. Germline-derived CDR1 and CDR2 are SGHRS and YFSETQ. Written as DNA, the CDR3 is TGCGCCAGCAGCTTATACGGACAGGGGGCGAACACTGAAGCTTTCTTT. Protein: CASSLYGQGANTEAFF. Filled out from reference TRBV5-1 and TRBJ1-1, the complete variable domain reads KAGVTQTPRYLIKTRGQQVTLSCSPISGHRSVSWYQQTPGQGLQFLFEYFSETQRNKGNFPGRFSGRQFSNSRSEMNVSTLELGDSALYLCASSLYGQGANTEAFFGQGTRLTVV.

The CDR3 DNA is TGTGCCAGCAGCTTAGATGGGAGGAGCACAGATACGCAGTATTTT. Amino acids: CASSLDGRSTDTQYF. The chain joins TRBV7-2 to TRBJ2-3, with D maybe TRBD2 (6 bases). The CDR3 runs 15 residues. Germline V gene lookup returns CDR1 SGHTA and CDR2 FQGNSA. V was shortened by 1 base and J by 0 bases, with 8 bases between the two germline ends.

The V call is TRBV15, the J call TRBJ2-2, with D uncertain. Germline values: CDR1 LNHNV, CDR2 YYDKDF (reference sequence). V lost 1 base and J 2 bases, leaving 11 bases between the germline ends. CDR3 length: 16 residues. CDR3 sequence (DNA): TGTGCCACCAGCAGAGGAGGAGTAGCTAACACCGGGGAGCTGTTTTTT. It encodes CATSRGGVANTGELFF.

This clone was detected a few times. CDR3 coding DNA: TGCGCCAGCAGCCCCGGAGAGGCAGATACGCAGTATTTT. This sequence encodes CASSPGEADTQYF. The V gene is TRBV4-1, the J gene TRBJ2-3; no reliable D call. The CDR3 has 13 amino acids. Germline CDR1 reads MGHRA; CDR2 reads YSYEKL. Deletions cut 4 bases from V and 4 bases from J, with 9 bases between.

This clone was found a few times. V usage is TRBV28 and J usage is TRBJ2-4; no reliable D call. The CDR3 length is 14 residues. The germline V gene encodes CDR1 MDHEN and CDR2 SYDVKM. Trimming left V 5 bases short and J 1 base short, with 9 bases between. The CDR3 DNA reads as TGTGCCAGCAGTCAAAGCCCGGCCAAAAACATTCAGTACTTC. Protein product: CASSQSPAKNIQYF.

J is TRBJ1-2 and V is TRBV9, with 8 nucleotides matching TRBD1. The CDR3 extends over 16 amino acids. The ends lost 4 bases at V and 6 bases at J; junction bases unmatched: 14. Germline CDR1 and CDR2: SGDLS and YYNGEE. CDR3 amino acids: CASSKTSRGQGHGYTF. The CDR3 nucleotides read TGTGCCAGCAGCAAGACGTCCAGGGGGCAGGGCCATGGCTACACCTTC.

V usage is TRBV7-9 and J usage is TRBJ1-2, with D perhaps matching TRBD1 (5 bases). The germline V gene has CDR1 SEHNR and CDR2 FQNEAQ (reference sequence). Trimming pared 3 bases from V and 8 bases from J, leaving 10 bases between. The CDR3 loop spans 12 amino acids. This CDR3 is CASSLDNRGYTF. CDR3 nucleotides: TGTGCCAGCAGCTTGGACAACAGGGGCTACACCTTC.

V gene TRBV5-6 combines with J gene TRBJ2-5; the match to TRBD1 covers 7 bases. From germline, CDR1 is SGHDT and CDR2 YYEEEE. Trimming at V came to 2 bases and at J to 2 bases, leaving 9 bases not matched to a gene. The CDR3 runs to 16 residues. CDR3 sequence: CASSLFGTAVQETQYF. CDR3 nucleotide sequence: TGTGCCAGCAGCTTATTTGGGACAGCCGTTCAAGAGACCCAGTACTTC.

Only a few counts were recorded for this clone. The germline gene is not matched at one end of the junction; a read error may be the cause. The same CDR3 arises from other DNA sequences in this sample as well. The genes are TRBV7-9 and TRBJ2-1; 10 nucleotides agree with TRBD2. The germline gives CDR1 SEHNR, CDR2 FQNEAQ (reference sequence). CDR3 length equals 15 residues. The CDR3 coding sequence is TGCGCCAGCAGCCTCAAAGCGGGAGGGGGCAATGAGCAGTTCTTC. Its translation: CASSLKAGGGNEQFF.

This sequence joins TRBV18 and TRBJ1-2; 8 positions agree with TRBD1. The CDR3 totals 13 residues. Germline V gene data show CDR1 as KGHSH and CDR2 as LQKENI. Unmatched junction bases numbered 7, after V lost 7 bases and J lost 6 bases. The CDR3 sequence: CASLLIQGDGYTF. For the CDR3, the DNA is TGTGCCAGCTTACTAATACAGGGGGATGGCTACACCTTC.

This clone was observed a handful of times. The J gene is TRBJ2-5, the V gene TRBV30; a possible D gene is TRBD1 (5 bases). The germline V gene has CDR1 GTSNPN and CDR2 SVGIG (reference sequence). V was clipped by 1 base and J by 5 bases, with 11 bases between them. The CDR3 is 13 residues long. The CDR3 protein is CAWSAAGMETQYF. Written as DNA, the CDR3 is TGTGCCTGGAGTGCGGCAGGGATGGAGACCCAGTACTTC.

This chain uses TRBV5-1 with TRBJ2-5; 8 bases agree with TRBD1. This CDR3 spans 14 amino acids. Looked up from germline, CDR1 is SGHRS and CDR2 is YFSETQ. V lost 3 bases and J lost 5; bases outside the gene matches: 6. The CDR3 DNA reads TGCGCCAGCAGCTCGCAGGGGGCGCGGGAGACCCAGTACTTC. It translates to CASSSQGARETQYF.

This clone was counted a few times. The J gene is TRBJ2-7, the V gene TRBV5-4; D may be TRBD2 (7 bases). Trimming stripped 5 bases from V and 4 bases from J, with 22 bases between. CDR1 is SGHNT, CDR2 YYREEE, per germline (reference sequence). This CDR3 has 16 residues. DNA for the CDR3: TGTGCCAGCAGGCGGGGGCGACTTCCCGTAGAATACGAGCAGTACTTC. Protein sequence: CASRRGRLPVEYEQYF.

This chain joins TRBV7-2 and TRBJ2-1; 7 bases line up with TRBD2. Germline V gene lookup returns CDR1 SGHTA and CDR2 FQGNSA. Trimming at V came to 2 bases and at J to 4 bases, leaving 14 bases not matched to a gene. This CDR3 is 18 amino acids long. This CDR3 reads CASSLIRGGAGFYNEQFF. Written as DNA, the CDR3 is TGTGCCAGCAGCTTAATAAGGGGCGGAGCGGGATTTTACAATGAGCAGTTCTTC.

This clone was picked up many times. The chain combines TRBV30 with TRBJ2-4; D perhaps matches TRBD1 (6 bases). With 6 bases removed from V and 1 base from J, the gap between germline ends came to 16 bases. Germline values: CDR1 GTSNPN, CDR2 SVGIG (reference sequence). The CDR3 extends over 15 amino acids. The CDR3 bases are TGTGCCTGCTCGGCAGGGACATTGGCCAAAAACATTCAGTACTTC. Its protein is CACSAGTLAKNIQYF. The whole variable domain, remainder taken from reference TRBV30 and TRBJ2-4, is SQTIHQWPATLVQPVGSPLSLECTVEGTSNPNLYWYRQAAGRGLQLLFYSVGIGQISSEVPQNLSASRPQDRQFILSSKKLLLSDSGFYLCACSAGTLAKNIQYFGAGTRLSVL.

This clone was recorded a few times. The chain has TRBV20-1 and TRBJ2-5; 7 bases align to TRBD1. Germline trimming cut 8 bases from V and 2 bases from J; bases unmatched to any gene: 2. The CDR3 spans 11 residues. Germline V lookup: CDR1 DFQATT, CDR2 SNEGSKA (reference sequence). Here the CDR3 DNA reads TGCAGTCCCAGGGGGCAAGAGACCCAGTACTTC. Its protein is CSPRGQETQYF.

The rearrangement links TRBV28 to TRBJ1-4; D not certain. The CDR3 consists of 13 residues. Per germline, CDR1 MDHEN and CDR2 SYDVKM. The V end lost 2 bases, the J end lost 8 bases, and 9 bases lay between the germline ends. Written as DNA, the CDR3 is TGTGCCAGCAGTTTAAGTTCAGCGGAAAAACTGTTTTTT. Its protein product is CASSLSSAEKLFF.

The table lists this clone with a few counts. Here the CDR3 reads CASSPSPPGDEQYF. For the CDR3, the DNA is TGCGCCAGCAGCCCATCCCCCCCAGGGGACGAGCAGTACTTC. This chain uses TRBV5-1 with TRBJ2-7, with D tentatively TRBD1 (6 bases). The CDR3 extends over 14 amino acids. V was clipped by 4 bases and J by 5 bases, with 16 bases between them. CDR1 and CDR2 from the germline V gene are SGHRS and YFSETQ.

This clone came up a few times. The rearrangement joins TRBV7-8 to TRBJ2-1; 12 bases are shared with TRBD2. There are 14 residues in the CDR3. J was trimmed by 5 bases and V by 4 bases; bases with no gene match: 0. Germline assignment: CDR1 SGHVS and CDR2 FQNEAQ. In nucleotides, the CDR3 is TGTGCCAGCAGCTGGACTAGCGGGAACAATGAGCAGTTCTTC. It codes for CASSWTSGNNEQFF.

A few counts support this clone. The chain combines TRBV18 with TRBJ2-1; TRBD2 agrees at 11 bases. The CDR3 contains 17 residues. Germline V gene sequence: CDR1 KGHSH, CDR2 LQKENI. After removal of 1 base from V and 8 bases from J, the junction contained 10 bases not matched to a gene. The CDR3 protein is CASSPQVLAGVKDEQFF. The CDR3 region has the DNA TGTGCCAGCTCACCACAGGTACTAGCGGGAGTCAAGGATGAGCAGTTCTTC.

This clone was seen only a few times. The genes are TRBV18 and TRBJ2-2; D gene unclear. The V gene's germline CDR1 is KGHSH and CDR2 LQKENI. Trimming left V 3 bases short and J 6 bases short, with 17 bases between. This CDR3 has 16 amino acids. CDR3 sequence (DNA): TGTGCCAGCTCACCGGTGGTGGCAGTGGGCGCCGGGGAGCTGTTTTTT. This encodes CASSPVVAVGAGELFF.

The chain has TRBV7-8 and TRBJ2-1; TRBD2 aligns across 8 bases. The V gene's germline CDR1 is SGHVS and CDR2 FQNEAQ. The V segment lost 2 bases and the J segment 6 bases; nucleotides outside the gene matches: 3. This CDR3 has 14 amino acids. The CDR3 DNA is TGTGCCAGCAGCTTAAGGACTAGCCGCAATGAGCAGTTCTTC. This translates into CASSLRTSRNEQFF.

This chain uses TRBV5-4 with TRBJ2-3; TRBD1 agrees at 9 bases. The CDR3 sequence is 14 residues long. V lost 2 bases to trimming and J lost 4 bases; unmatched junction nucleotides: 2. CDR1 and CDR2 from the germline V gene are SGHNT and YYREEE (reference sequence). The CDR3 DNA sequence: TGTGCCAGCAGCTTCGGACAGGGGTCAGATACGCAGTATTTT. Encoded protein: CASSFGQGSDTQYF.

The sample holds a few counts of this clone. The V gene is TRBV29-1, the J gene TRBJ1-4; D ambiguous. The CDR3 length is 13 residues. Trimming stripped 4 bases from V and 3 bases from J, with 9 bases between. Germline loops: CDR1 SQVTM, CDR2 ANQGSEA. Here the CDR3 DNA reads TGCAGCGTTGCCGTGAGTTCTAATGAAAAACTGTTTTTT. This codes for CSVAVSSNEKLFF. Using reference TRBV29-1 and TRBJ1-4 for the parts outside the CDR3, the full variable domain is SAVISQKPSRDICQRGTSLTIQCQVDSQVTMMFWYRQQPGQSLTLIATANQGSEATYESGFVIDKFPISRPNLTFSTLTVSNMSPEDSSIYLCSVAVSSNEKLFFGSGTQLSVL.

The chain is built from TRBV7-9 and TRBJ1-5; 7 bases match TRBD1. Germline lookup yields CDR1 SEHNR and CDR2 FQNEAQ (reference sequence). The J segment lost 4 bases and the V segment lost 5 bases, leaving 8 bases of the junction unmatched. This CDR3 is 15 amino acids long. This CDR3 reads CASSVGDSQNQPQHF. Here the CDR3 DNA reads TGTGCCAGCAGCGTTGGGGACAGCCAAAATCAGCCCCAGCATTTT. Supplemented by reference TRBV7-9 and TRBJ1-5, the full variable domain reads DTGVSQNPRHKITKRGQNVTFRCDPISEHNRLYWYRQTLGQGPEFLTYFQNEAQLEKSRLLSDRFSAERPKGSFSTLEIQRTEQGDSAMYLCASSVGDSQNQPQHFGDGTRLSIL.

This chain uses TRBV6-5 with TRBJ2-4; possible D gene TRBD2, 5 bases. CDR1 MNHEY and CDR2 SVGAGI come from the germline V gene. The V end was cut by 7 bases, the J end by 6 bases, with 10 bases between. This CDR3 region has 12 residues. The CDR3 sequence is CASTTEGNIQYF. The CDR3 region has the DNA TGTGCCAGCACGACCGAGGGAAACATTCAGTACTTC.

This chain joins TRBV10-3 and TRBJ2-3, with TRBD2 identical over 9 bases. The CDR3 totals 14 residues. The J segment lost 4 bases and the V segment lost 8 bases, leaving 7 bases of the junction unmatched. CDR1 is ENHRY and CDR2 is SYGVKD in the germline V gene. Here the CDR3 DNA reads TGTGCCATCGGAGGGCTAGCGGGATCAGATACGCAGTATTTT. The encoded protein is CAIGGLAGSDTQYF.

CDR3: CASSSPGGELHGYTF. DNA of the CDR3: TGTGCCAGCAGCTCCCCTGGGGGGGAATTGCATGGCTACACCTTC. The V gene is TRBV28, the J gene TRBJ1-2; D perhaps matches TRBD1 (5 bases). The CDR3 has 15 residues. Trimming removed 6 bases from V and 6 bases from J, with 20 bases in between. Germline V gene lookup returns CDR1 MDHEN and CDR2 SYDVKM.